One sample yielded the 14 T cell receptor beta chains listed below, sequenced in a study of blood T cells in healthy people across ages. With a J-beta primer mix and a sample-barcoded 5' primer, a second PCR ran 7 to 11 cycles. One entry per CDR3 protein results from TCRdb running MiXCR on the 5' RACE reads. There are 500,000 to 550,000 distinct CDR3 sequences in the sample; 20% to 30% occur only once, and under 9% lies in the top ten. This same sample was also taken into another study, of T cells of mothers and their children.

The specimen was blood. These receptors were obtained from a boy aged 5 to 17 in good health.

Written as DNA, the CDR3 is TGCAGTGCTACGACGGCCAACTATGGCTACACCTTC. Its translation: CSATTANYGYTF. This chain connects TRBV20-1 to TRBJ1-2; no reliable D call. V lost 4 bases, J lost 2 bases, and 8 bases lay in between. The germline CDR1 and CDR2 sequences are DFQATT and SNEGSKA (reference sequence). This CDR3 contains 12 residues.

This clonotype was counted a few times. This rearrangement joins TRBV6-2 or TRBV6-3 to TRBJ2-7; tentative D call: TRBD2 (6 bases). This CDR3 region has 13 residues. Germline loops: CDR1 MNHEY, CDR2 SVGEGT. V shed 2 bases and J shed 6 bases, with 11 bases lying between them. CDR3 amino acids: CASSYDRGTEQYF. CDR3 nucleotides: TGTGCCAGCAGTTACGATCGGGGGACCGAGCAGTACTTC.

The V gene is TRBV6-4, the J gene TRBJ2-5; D is possibly TRBD2 (5 bases). The CDR3 length is 13 residues. With 4 bases removed from V and 3 bases from J, the gap between germline ends came to 9 bases. CDR1 and CDR2 from the germline V gene are MRHNA and SNTAGT. The chain's CDR3 is CASSGRGKETQYF. The CDR3 region has the DNA TGTGCCAGCAGTGGACGAGGGAAAGAGACCCAGTACTTC.

The J gene is TRBJ2-4, the V gene TRBV18; D may be TRBD2 (6 bases). Trimming stripped 5 bases from V and 5 bases from J, with 10 bases between. Germline V gives CDR1 KGHSH, CDR2 LQKENI. There are 13 residues in the CDR3. The CDR3 DNA reads as TGTGCCAGCTCAACCGGGAGACAAAACATTCAGTACTTC. This sequence encodes CASSTGRQNIQYF. The whole variable domain, remainder taken from reference TRBV18 and TRBJ2-4, is NAGVMQNPRHLVRRRGQEARLRCSPMKGHSHVYWYRQLPEEGLKFMVYLQKENIIDESGMPKERFSAEFPKEGPSILRIQQVVRGDSAAYFCASSTGRQNIQYFGAGTRLSVL.

Only a few counts were recorded for this clonotype. The genes are TRBV4-1 and TRBJ2-7; possible D gene TRBD1, 6 bases. The CDR3 runs to 15 residues. V was shortened by 0 bases and J by 0 bases, with 9 bases between the two germline ends. CDR1 is MGHRA and CDR2 is YSYEKL in the germline V gene. The CDR3 reads CASSQDWTDSYEQYF. The DNA for the CDR3 is TGCGCCAGCAGCCAAGATTGGACAGACTCCTACGAGCAGTACTTC.

This clonotype appeared many times. The gene calls are TRBV5-5 and TRBJ2-7; 8 bases agree with TRBD1. With V trimmed by 3 bases and J by 4 bases, 6 bases remained unmatched. CDR3 length: 14 amino acids. From germline, CDR1 is SGHKS and CDR2 YYEKEE (reference sequence). The CDR3 reads CASSSAQGAYEQYF. Written as DNA, the CDR3 is TGTGCCAGCAGCTCGGCGCAGGGGGCGTACGAGCAGTACTTC. Combining the CDR3 with reference TRBV5-5 and TRBJ2-7 gives the whole variable domain DAGVTQSPTHLIKTRGQQVTLRCSPISGHKSVSWYQQVLGQGPQFIFQYYEKEERGRGNFPDRFSARQFPNYSSELNVNALLLGDSALYLCASSSAQGAYEQYFGPGTRLTVT.

This clonotype was recorded once. This chain uses TRBV12-3 or TRBV12-4 with TRBJ2-7; D call uncertain. This CDR3 is built from 15 residues. The V gene lost 0 bases and the J gene lost 7 bases, with 16 bases spanning the gap. CDR3 amino acids: CASSLAVGFLGEQYF. The CDR3 region has the DNA TGTGCCAGCAGTTTAGCCGTTGGTTTTCTAGGGGAGCAGTACTTC.

V is TRBV5-1 and J is TRBJ1-1; 11 positions match TRBD1. Germline CDR1 reads SGHRS; CDR2 reads YFSETQ. V shed 2 bases and J 5 bases; nucleotides not matched to a gene: 11. The CDR3 is made up of 17 amino acids. CDR3 residues: CASSLRGRDRGWTEAFF. In DNA form, the CDR3 reads TGCGCCAGCAGCTTAAGGGGCCGGGACAGGGGGTGGACTGAAGCTTTCTTT.

The chain recombines TRBV7-6 with TRBJ1-2; 8 positions agree with TRBD1. In germline, CDR1 is SGHVS, CDR2 FNYEAQ. The CDR3 has 14 residues. The V gene end was trimmed by 5 bases and the J gene end by 6 bases; junction bases not matched to a gene: 8. The chain's CDR3 is CASSDGQGINGYTF. The CDR3 DNA reads as TGTGCCAGCAGCGACGGACAGGGAATTAATGGCTACACCTTC.

This clonotype appeared a few times. The rearrangement uses TRBV5-1 and TRBJ2-2; TRBD1 is a possible D gene (6 bases). CDR3 size: 15 residues. With 5 bases removed from V and 1 base from J, the gap between germline ends came to 12 bases. Germline values: CDR1 SGHRS, CDR2 YFSETQ. DNA for the CDR3: TGCGCCAGCAGAGCGCAGGGGCTGAACACCGGGGAGCTGTTTTTT. It encodes CASRAQGLNTGELFF.

In this sample, this clonotype turned up once. V gene TRBV6-2 or TRBV6-3 combines with J gene TRBJ1-2, with D uncertain. The V end was cut by 5 bases, the J end by 10 bases, with 5 bases between. The CDR3 length is 9 residues. Germline V lookup: CDR1 MNHEY, CDR2 SVGEGT. The CDR3 DNA sequence: TGTGCCAGCAGTAAAGACTACACCTTC. This codes for CASSKDYTF.

The V call is TRBV3-1, the J call TRBJ2-7; D possibly corresponds to TRBD2 (7 bases). CDR3 length: 13 residues. The germline V gene encodes CDR1 LGHDT and CDR2 YNNKEL (reference sequence). Trimming shortened V by 3 bases and J by 3 bases, and 9 bases separated the two germline ends. The CDR3, as DNA: TGTGCCAGCAGCCAGAGGGGGGGCTACGAGCAGTACTTC. This sequence encodes CASSQRGGYEQYF.

The chain uses TRBV29-1 and TRBJ2-2; 8 nucleotides align to TRBD1. With 1 base clipped from V and 3 bases from J, the junction kept 4 bases outside the gene matches. Germline CDR1 is SQVTM and CDR2 is ANQGSEA. The CDR3 is made up of 15 amino acids. The DNA of the CDR3 is TGCAGCGTTGAAGTCAGGGGGCCGCACACCGGGGAGCTGTTTTTT. Its protein product is CSVEVRGPHTGELFF.

This clonotype has just a few counts. This chain links TRBV7-8 with TRBJ2-7; D is perhaps TRBD1 or TRBD2 (5 bases each). Trimming stripped 0 bases from V and 1 base from J, with 19 bases between. CDR1 is SGHVS and CDR2 is FQNEAQ in the germline V gene. CDR3 length equals 18 residues. DNA of the CDR3: TGTGCCAGCAGCTTAGCGTCCCGGGACGGAGTACAATCCTACGAGCAGTACTTC. As protein: CASSLASRDGVQSYEQYF.